This T cell receptor (beta chain) was sequenced in a study of blood T cell repertoires in COVID-19. The CDR3 runs to 13 residues. Trimming stripped 0 bases from V and 11 bases from J, with 8 bases between. Germline V CDR1 and CDR2: SGHNT, YENEEA. The table came from immunoSEQ multiplex PCR; TCRdb's copy has only in-frame clones and leaves some out. The table lists roughly 150,000 clones, approximately 95% of them singletons. The chain uses TRBV11-3 and TRBJ1-6; no clear D gene. Sequencing used peripheral blood. The source is a woman aged 55 to 70 with COVID-19, enrolled during active disease. The CDR3 DNA reads TGTGCCAGCAGCTTAGATAGCCTCGCACCCCTCCACTTT. Its protein is CASSLDSLAPLHF.